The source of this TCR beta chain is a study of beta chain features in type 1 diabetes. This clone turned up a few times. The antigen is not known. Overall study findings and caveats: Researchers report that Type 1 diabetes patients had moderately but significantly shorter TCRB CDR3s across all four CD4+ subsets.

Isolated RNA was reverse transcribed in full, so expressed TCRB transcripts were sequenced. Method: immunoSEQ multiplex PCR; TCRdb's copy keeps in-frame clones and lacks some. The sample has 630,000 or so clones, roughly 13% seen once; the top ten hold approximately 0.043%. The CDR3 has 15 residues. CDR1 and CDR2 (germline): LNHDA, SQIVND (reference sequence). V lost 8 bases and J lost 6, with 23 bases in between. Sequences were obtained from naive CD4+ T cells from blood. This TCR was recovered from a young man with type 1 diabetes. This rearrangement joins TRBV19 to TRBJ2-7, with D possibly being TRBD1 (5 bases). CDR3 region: CASSIQGNFPIEQYF. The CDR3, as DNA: TGTGCCAGTTCCATTCAGGGAAACTTCCCTATCGAGCAGTACTTC.